These 25 T cell receptor beta chains originate from one sample sequenced in a study of regulatory T cells in long-lasting Graves disease. CDR3 regions were amplified by Arm-PCR using iRepertoire HTBI primers to build TCR beta libraries. TCRdb re-called the multiplex PCR reads with MiXCR, one entry per CDR3 protein. The data contain 350,000 to 550,000 distinct CDR3 sequences, 15% to 20% of them seen just once; the ten biggest clones take up less than 30%. Time point defined: newly diagnosed GD, antithyroid drugs for less than 3 months. PBMCs provided the RNA from which the TCR library was made. The same sample was also used in a study of T cells in Graves' hyperthyroidism and ophthalmopathy.

Sequenced material: peripheral blood mononuclear cells (PBMCs), taken at new diagnosis, from a patient treated with antithyroid drugs. Source of these receptors: a woman under 30 with Graves disease.

This clonotype was picked up a small number of times. This chain links TRBV7-9 with TRBJ2-7; tentatively, D is TRBD2 (6 bases). The V end was cut by 1 base, the J end by 5 bases, with 15 bases between. This CDR3 comprises 15 residues. Per the germline V gene, CDR1 is SEHNR and CDR2 is FQNEAQ (reference sequence). The CDR3 sequence: CASSLVLRGSHEQYF. CDR3 nucleotide sequence: TGTGCCAGCAGCTTAGTTCTGCGGGGATCCCACGAGCAGTACTTC.

This chain links TRBV20-1 with TRBJ1-2; unclear D gene. This CDR3 contains 10 residues. Germline V lookup: CDR1 DFQATT, CDR2 SNEGSKA (reference sequence). Trimming took 4 bases from V and 2 from J, leaving 2 bases between them. The CDR3 here is CSATNYGYTF. CDR3 DNA: TGCAGTGCTACAAACTATGGCTACACCTTC.

A note on this clonotype: Given a much more abundant clone one base away, this may be a read error. The rearrangement links TRBV5-1 to TRBJ2-3, with no clear D. Germline V lookup: CDR1 SGHRS, CDR2 YFSETQ. The length of the CDR3 is 15 residues. The CDR3 loop is CTSSLQRPRTDTQYF. CDR3 DNA: TGCACCAGCAGCTTACAACGGCCACGCACAGATACGCAGTATTTT. Looking up the rest from reference TRBV5-1 and TRBJ2-3 gives the full variable domain: KAGVTQTPRYLIKTRGQQVTLSCSPISGHRSVSWYQQTPGQGLQFLFEYFSETQRNKGNFPGRFSGRQFSNSRSEMNVSTLELGDSALYLCTSSLQRPRTDTQYFGPGTRLTVL.

The gene calls are TRBV10-3 and TRBJ2-4, with D unclear. CDR1 and CDR2 (germline): ENHRY, SYGVKD. The CDR3 spans 16 residues. The V and J ends lost 3 bases and 3 bases respectively, with 15 bases between them. CDR3 bases: TGTGCCATCAGTGAATTTCCGGCAGCTAACAAAAACATTCAGTACTTC. It encodes CAISEFPAANKNIQYF.

The sample holds a few counts of this clonotype. One base away lies a much larger clone, so this may be a sequencing read error. Without the conserved terminal phenylalanine or tryptophan, this CDR3 likely stems from a read error. The chain uses TRBV5-1 and TRBJ2-3; tentatively, D is TRBD1 (5 bases). The germline V gene has CDR1 SGHRS and CDR2 YFSETQ. V was shortened by 0 bases and J by 0 bases, with 5 bases between the two germline ends. This CDR3 comprises 14 residues. The CDR3 DNA reads TGCGCCAGCAGCTTGGGACAGAGCACAGATACGCAGTATCTT. Protein sequence: CASSLGQSTDTQYL.

This clonotype was detected only a few times. V usage is TRBV4-3 and J usage is TRBJ2-1; 9 nucleotides match TRBD2. V trimming: 0 bases; J trimming: 9 bases; junction bases outside the gene matches: 9. CDR1 LGHNA and CDR2 YSLEER come from the germline V gene. The CDR3 runs 16 residues. The CDR3 here is CASSQDRVAGETEQFF. In nucleotides, the CDR3 is TGCGCCAGCAGCCAAGATAGAGTAGCGGGAGAAACTGAGCAGTTCTTC.

This clonotype came up many times. The chain has TRBV7-9 and TRBJ2-5; possibly TRBD2 for D (5 bases). V was shortened by 4 bases and J by 0 bases, with 12 bases between the two germline ends. Looked up from germline, CDR1 is SEHNR and CDR2 is FQNEAQ (reference sequence). This CDR3 is 15 amino acids long. The CDR3 region is CASSWPRDYQETQYF. As DNA, the CDR3 is TGTGCCAGCAGCTGGCCTCGGGATTACCAAGAGACCCAGTACTTC.

The chain uses TRBV30 and TRBJ2-1, with D unresolved. The germline V and J ends were trimmed by 4 bases and 4 bases, with 11 bases remaining between them. The CDR3 is 13 amino acids. Germline V lookup: CDR1 GTSNPN, CDR2 SVGIG (reference sequence). The CDR3 nucleotides are TGTGCCTGGATTGGCGGAACATACAATGAGCAGTTCTTC. Encoded protein: CAWIGGTYNEQFF. Drawing the rest from reference TRBV30 and TRBJ2-1, the complete variable domain is SQTIHQWPATLVQPVGSPLSLECTVEGTSNPNLYWYRQAAGRGLQLLFYSVGIGQISSEVPQNLSASRPQDRQFILSSKKLLLSDSGFYLCAWIGGTYNEQFFGPGTRLTVL.

This clonotype was seen many times. The V call is TRBV6-2 or TRBV6-3, the J call TRBJ1-2; unclear D gene. This CDR3 region has 13 residues. The V end was cut by 0 bases, the J end by 6 bases, with 8 bases between. The germline gives CDR1 MNHEY, CDR2 SVGEGT. The CDR3 coding sequence is TGTGCCAGCAGTTACTCCCCACGGGATGGCTACACCTTC. This codes for CASSYSPRDGYTF.

This clonotype was seen at least ten times. This sequence joins TRBV6-2 or TRBV6-3 and TRBJ1-5, with D tentatively TRBD1 (6 bases). With 1 base removed from V and 11 bases from J, the gap between germline ends came to 15 bases. The CDR3 runs to 14 residues. Germline CDR1 MNHEY, CDR2 SVGEGT. The CDR3 bases are TGTGCCAGCAGTTACTACACAGGGAGCGAAACCCAGCATTTT. Protein product: CASSYYTGSETQHF.

This rearrangement joins TRBV18 to TRBJ2-3, with D tentatively TRBD1 (5 bases). In germline, CDR1 is KGHSH, CDR2 LQKENI. V lost 1 base and J lost 1, with 12 bases in between. This CDR3 has 16 residues. CDR3 nucleotides: TGTGCCAGCTCACCACTCGGGCTAGGGGGCACAGATACGCAGTATTTT. This codes for CASSPLGLGGTDTQYF.

The gene calls are TRBV3-1 and TRBJ1-2; D call uncertain. The germline CDR1 and CDR2 sequences are LGHDT and YNNKEL (reference sequence). The CDR3 spans 15 residues. Deletions cut 4 bases from V and 2 bases from J, with 14 bases between. CDR3 region: CASSPLSNPNYGYTF. DNA for the CDR3: TGTGCCAGCAGCCCCCTGTCAAATCCGAACTATGGCTACACCTTC.

This clonotype has a count of ten or more. The V and J genes are TRBV11-2 and TRBJ2-5; D could derive from TRBD1 or TRBD2 (6 bases each). There are 15 residues in the CDR3. Germline CDR1 is SGHAT and CDR2 is FQNNGV. V was shortened by 1 base and J by 2 bases, with 11 bases between the two germline ends. This CDR3 reads CASSLVGGTQETQYF. In DNA, the CDR3 is TGTGCCAGCAGCTTAGTGGGGGGCACTCAAGAGACCCAGTACTTC.

J is TRBJ2-6 and V is TRBV7-9; weak D call: TRBD1 (6 bases). CDR3 length: 17 amino acids. CDR1 and CDR2 from the germline V gene are SEHNR and FQNEAQ (reference sequence). V was clipped by 6 bases and J by 0 bases, with 15 bases between them. CDR3 sequence reads: CASRPRGSPSGANVLTF. The CDR3 DNA is TGTGCCAGCAGACCCAGGGGATCCCCCTCTGGGGCCAACGTCCTGACTTTC.

This clonotype was detected many times. The chain carries TRBV7-3 and TRBJ2-1, with 9 bases aligning to TRBD2. This CDR3 has 14 amino acids. Germline trimming cut 8 bases from V and 8 bases from J; bases unmatched to any gene: 10. Germline values: CDR1 SGHTA, CDR2 FQGTGA. CDR3 coding DNA: TGTGCCAGCGGGACTGCAGCGGGAGGCTATGAGCAGTTCTTC. Translation: CASGTAAGGYEQFF.

The chain employs TRBV11-3 and TRBJ2-5, with D possibly being TRBD1 (6 bases). The CDR3 covers 15 residues. The germline V and J ends were trimmed by 1 base and 0 bases, with 9 bases remaining between them. Germline V lookup: CDR1 SGHNT, CDR2 YENEEA. The DNA for the CDR3 is TGTGCCAGCAGCTTAGGAGGGGGAAACCAAGAGACCCAGTACTTC. Translating it yields CASSLGGGNQETQYF.

This chain links TRBV2 with TRBJ2-3; D remains ambiguous. Germline V gene sequence: CDR1 SNHLY, CDR2 FYNNEI. The V end was cut by 6 bases, the J end by 5 bases, with 18 bases between. The CDR3 covers 15 residues. The CDR3 here is CASSSLGPGLDTQYF. CDR3 in DNA: TGTGCCAGCAGCTCCTTGGGCCCTGGTTTAGATACGCAGTATTTT.

This clonotype was seen only a few times. The CDR3 here is CASSEVRGSTNEQFF. The CDR3 bases are TGCGCCAGCAGTGAGGTCCGCGGGAGTACCAATGAGCAGTTCTTC. The V and J genes are TRBV10-1 and TRBJ2-1, with 7 bases matching TRBD2. V was clipped by 2 bases and J by 6 bases; unmatched bases: 7. Germline values: CDR1 WNHNN, CDR2 SYGVQD (reference sequence). The CDR3 extends over 15 amino acids.

This clonotype was counted many times. This CDR3 is CSVGQGNNEQFF. CDR3 bases: TGCAGCGTGGGACAGGGTAACAATGAGCAGTTCTTC. The J gene is TRBJ2-1, the V gene TRBV29-1; 9 nucleotides agree with TRBD1. Trimming cost V 6 bases and J 5 bases; bases outside gene matches: 2. CDR3 length: 12 residues. In germline, CDR1 is SQVTM, CDR2 ANQGSEA.

This clonotype was seen many times. V usage is TRBV6-2 or TRBV6-3 and J usage is TRBJ2-7; 12 bases match TRBD2. Per germline, CDR1 MNHEY and CDR2 SVGEGT. Germline trimming cut 5 bases from V and 4 bases from J; bases unmatched to any gene: 9. CDR3 length: 16 residues. The DNA of the CDR3 is TGTGCCAGCAGTAGAGGGCTACTAGCGGGAGGATACGAGCAGTACTTC. As protein: CASSRGLLAGGYEQYF.

This chain joins TRBV24-1 and TRBJ2-5, with a weak D call TRBD1 (6 bases). V was clipped by 4 bases and J by 0 bases, with 14 bases between them. In germline, CDR1 is KGHDR, CDR2 SFDVKD. The CDR3 contains 16 residues. The CDR3 spells CATSEPGHGYQETQYF. CDR3 DNA: TGTGCCACCAGTGAGCCGGGACACGGGTACCAAGAGACCCAGTACTTC.

The chain uses TRBV5-1 and TRBJ2-7, with 11 bases matching TRBD1. The germline V gene has CDR1 SGHRS and CDR2 YFSETQ. CDR3 size: 16 residues. Germline trimming cut 3 bases from V and 1 base from J; bases unmatched to any gene: 6. The CDR3, as DNA: TGCGCCAGCAGCTCCATAGGACAGGGGGCTTCCTACGAGCAGTACTTC. This encodes CASSSIGQGASYEQYF.

The rearrangement uses TRBV19 and TRBJ1-6, with D uncertain. The CDR3 loop spans 20 amino acids. Germline V lookup: CDR1 LNHDA, CDR2 SQIVND (reference sequence). The V end lost 5 bases, the J end lost 0 bases, and 23 bases lay between the germline ends. The CDR3 region has the DNA TGTGCCAGTAGTCAGGCGGCGGCGCTACGCCGGAGCTCCTATAATTCACCCCTCCACTTT. Translated, it gives CASSQAAALRRSSYNSPLHF.

This clonotype is a singleton in its sample. CDR3 amino acids: CASSRPEVGANVLTF. CDR3 DNA: TGTGCCAGCAGCCGTCCTGAGGTGGGGGCCAACGTCCTGACTTTC. The J gene is TRBJ2-6, the V gene TRBV7-9; no reliable D call. Germline CDR1 is SEHNR and CDR2 is FQNEAQ (reference sequence). The CDR3 sequence is 15 residues long. The V end lost 5 bases, the J end lost 4 bases, and 12 bases lay between the germline ends.

The gene calls are TRBV2 and TRBJ2-3; D call uncertain. The germline V gene has CDR1 SNHLY and CDR2 FYNNEI. This CDR3 comprises 15 residues. V lost 3 bases to trimming and J lost 2 bases, with 12 bases between them. CDR3 nucleotide sequence: TGTGCCAGCAGTGATGAACCTCGGGCCACAGATACGCAGTATTTT. Residues: CASSDEPRATDTQYF.